What follows are 17 T cell receptor beta chains derived from one specimen sequenced in a study of T cell responses to AZD1222 COVID-19 vaccine. TCRdb's copy holds only in-frame clones and misses some; the assay was immunoSEQ multiplex PCR. The sample consists of 120,000 to 150,000 clones, roughly 86% of them appearing once. The source material was peripheral blood, sampled 28 days after the second AZD1222 dose. The receptors were sampled from an adult who received the AZD1222 COVID-19 vaccine.

This chain joins TRBV5-1 and TRBJ1-6; 11 bases are shared with TRBD1. Germline CDR1 reads SGHRS; CDR2 reads YFSETQ. The CDR3 covers 17 residues. Losses at the gene ends were 0 bases for V and 4 bases for J; bases not matched to a gene: 3. The CDR3 coding sequence is TGCGCCAGCAGCTTGGCCGGGACAGGGGGATATAATTCACCCCTCCACTTT. Translated: CASSLAGTGGYNSPLHF.

The chain couples TRBV27 to TRBJ2-1; D remains ambiguous. The V gene lost 3 bases and the J gene lost 4 bases, with 7 bases spanning the gap. The CDR3 is 13 amino acids. The V gene's germline CDR1 is MNHEY and CDR2 SMNVEV (reference sequence). CDR3 DNA sequence: TGTGCCAGCAGTTTTTACAAATACAATGAGCAGTTCTTC. Its protein product is CASSFYKYNEQFF.

The chain couples TRBV4-2 to TRBJ2-1; D may be TRBD2 (7 bases). CDR3 size: 17 residues. In germline, CDR1 is LGHNA, CDR2 YNFKEQ. The V end lost 0 bases, the J end lost 15 bases, and 27 bases lay between the germline ends. The CDR3 protein is CASSQEVGPFTGGLLFF. In nucleotides, the CDR3 is TGTGCCAGCAGCCAAGAAGTGGGCCCTTTTACGGGGGGCCTATTGTTCTTC.

The chain joins TRBV28 to TRBJ1-3; D uncertain. The germline V and J ends were trimmed by 2 bases and 5 bases, with 10 bases remaining between them. This CDR3 spans 14 amino acids. Germline lookup yields CDR1 MDHEN and CDR2 SYDVKM. The CDR3 region has the DNA TGTGCCAGCAGTTTAGGTCTCACTCGAAACACCATATATTTT. It translates to CASSLGLTRNTIYF.

The rearrangement joins TRBV6-5 to TRBJ1-4; D gene unclear. This CDR3 is 16 amino acids long. Germline CDR1 reads MNHEY; CDR2 reads SVGAGI. Trimming took off 0 bases at V and 0 bases at J, with 8 bases between the two ends. CDR3 region: CASSYSIKATNEKLFF. CDR3 DNA: TGTGCCAGCAGTTACTCGATCAAAGCAACTAATGAAAAACTGTTTTTT.

The chain combines TRBV24-1 with TRBJ2-1, with D possibly being TRBD1 (6 bases). There are 14 residues in the CDR3. CDR1 KGHDR and CDR2 SFDVKD come from the germline V gene. Deletions cut 3 bases from V and 7 bases from J, with 12 bases between. CDR3 protein: CATSDPRGGNEQFF. In DNA, the CDR3 is TGTGCCACCAGTGATCCCAGGGGTGGGAATGAGCAGTTCTTC.

The J gene is TRBJ1-4, the V gene TRBV7-9, with D unclear. The CDR3 consists of 13 residues. Germline CDR1 reads SEHNR; CDR2 reads FQNEAQ (reference sequence). V shed 5 bases and J shed 5 bases, with 9 bases lying between them. Here the CDR3 reads CASSRSPNEKLFF. In DNA, the CDR3 is TGTGCCAGCAGCCGGAGCCCCAATGAAAAACTGTTTTTT.

The gene calls are TRBV5-8 and TRBJ1-5; a possible D gene is TRBD1 (5 bases). This CDR3 comprises 13 residues. V was pared by 5 bases and J by 7 bases, with 13 bases between. From germline, CDR1 is SGHTS and CDR2 YDEGEE. The CDR3 DNA is TGTGCCAGCAGAACGGAGGGGCAGCAGCCCCAGCATTTT. This gives the protein CASRTEGQQPQHF.

V gene TRBV11-2 combines with J gene TRBJ1-6, with a weak D call TRBD1 (5 bases). Germline lookup yields CDR1 SGHAT and CDR2 FQNNGV. The CDR3 is 14 residues long. Deletions cut 5 bases from V and 8 bases from J, with 13 bases between. CDR3 sequence: CASSTHIGDSPLHF. CDR3 DNA sequence: TGTGCCAGCAGCACACATATAGGGGATTCACCCCTCCACTTT.

The chain joins TRBV5-1 to TRBJ1-3; 7 bases align to TRBD1. The V gene end was trimmed by 0 bases and the J gene end by 0 bases; junction bases not matched to a gene: 6. This CDR3 is 17 amino acids long. CDR1 and CDR2 from the germline V gene are SGHRS and YFSETQ. Here the CDR3 reads CASSLGQGTRSGNTIYF. CDR3 in DNA: TGCGCCAGCAGCTTGGGACAGGGAACCCGCTCTGGAAACACCATATATTTT. The whole variable domain, remainder taken from reference TRBV5-1 and TRBJ1-3, is KAGVTQTPRYLIKTRGQQVTLSCSPISGHRSVSWYQQTPGQGLQFLFEYFSETQRNKGNFPGRFSGRQFSNSRSEMNVSTLELGDSALYLCASSLGQGTRSGNTIYFGEGSWLTVV.

The rearrangement uses TRBV10-3 and TRBJ1-5, with 7 nucleotides matching TRBD1. Germline V CDR1 and CDR2: ENHRY, SYGVKD. The ends lost 8 bases at V and 1 base at J; junction bases unmatched: 11. The CDR3 consists of 16 residues. CDR3 bases: TGTGCCATCGCAGGGGGGCCGGTTTTGAGCAATCAGCCCCAGCATTTT. Amino acids: CAIAGGPVLSNQPQHF.

This sequence joins TRBV28 and TRBJ1-5, with 9 bases lining up with TRBD1. The CDR3 runs 14 residues. CDR1 and CDR2 from the germline V gene are MDHEN and SYDVKM. V lost 4 bases, J lost 7 bases, and 5 bases stayed unmatched. CDR3 DNA sequence: TGTGCCAGCAGTTGGGACAGGGAAATACAGCCCCAGCATTTT. It translates to CASSWDREIQPQHF.

This clone is a singleton in its sample. V usage is TRBV7-2 and J usage is TRBJ2-1; D is possibly TRBD2 (5 bases). CDR1 is SGHTA, CDR2 FQGNSA, per germline. This CDR3 comprises 15 residues. V was shortened by 2 bases and J by 8 bases, with 16 bases between the two germline ends. The CDR3 sequence: CASSLSGLVLHEQFF. CDR3 nucleotides: TGTGCCAGCAGCTTAAGCGGCCTAGTTCTCCATGAGCAGTTCTTC.

The rearrangement uses TRBV2 and TRBJ1-6, with D hard to call. This CDR3 is built from 13 residues. V dropped 4 bases and J dropped 7 bases, with 8 bases sitting between them. Germline V gene lookup returns CDR1 SNHLY and CDR2 FYNNEI. The CDR3 sequence: CASSGGQNSPLHF. CDR3 coding DNA: TGTGCCAGCAGTGGTGGGCAGAATTCACCCCTCCACTTT.

The CDR3 DNA sequence: TGCGCCAGCAGCCAAACCGGGACAGGGGGCTACGAGCAGTACTTC. Its translation is CASSQTGTGGYEQYF. The chain recombines TRBV4-1 with TRBJ2-7; 11 positions match TRBD1. CDR1 and CDR2 from the germline V gene are MGHRA and YSYEKL. The CDR3 runs to 15 residues. The V and J ends lost 2 bases and 3 bases, in that order; junction bases with no gene match: 3.

The J gene is TRBJ2-3, the V gene TRBV5-1; D is perhaps TRBD2 (5 bases). V was trimmed by 6 bases and J by 5 bases, leaving 22 bases between them. Germline V gene data show CDR1 as SGHRS and CDR2 as YFSETQ. The CDR3 totals 16 residues. The CDR3 loop reads CASTATWPGREDTQYF. The CDR3 DNA is TGCGCCAGCACCGCCACGTGGCCGGGGAGAGAAGATACGCAGTATTTT.

The chain links TRBV5-1 to TRBJ2-1, with 14 nucleotides matching TRBD2. The CDR3 contains 19 residues. Unmatched junction bases numbered 13, after V lost 4 bases and J lost 4 bases. Germline V gene lookup returns CDR1 SGHRS and CDR2 YFSETQ. CDR3 in DNA: TGCGCCAGCAGCGTGACCTCCGGGACTAGCGGGAGAGATTACAATGAGCAGTTCTTC. This encodes CASSVTSGTSGRDYNEQFF.